This entry is about one T cell receptor (beta chain). Preparation of the TCRbeta library used unique molecular identifiers. One entry per CDR3 protein, called by TCRdb with MiXCR from the PCR reads. The sample gives about 830,000 distinct CDR3 sequences, less than 20% of which show up once; about 4.6% is in the top ten. Trimming removed 6 bases at V and 6 bases at J, with 17 bases between. Germline lookup yields CDR1 LGHDT and CDR2 YNNKEL (reference sequence). This CDR3 has 15 amino acids. These data belong to a study of T-cell reconstitution after alpha-beta-depleted transplantation in children. The receptor was derived from a male patient between 5 and 17 years old who had a stem cell transplant for acute lymphoblastic leukemia, so the T cells may come from the graft donor. The rearrangement joins TRBV3-1 to TRBJ1-4; tentative D call: TRBD1 (6 bases). Sequencing was performed on PBMCs, mostly from graft donor cells, taken 360 days after TCRalphabeta/CD19-depleted stem cell transplant. The CDR3 sequence: CASRRYRATDEKLFF. The CDR3 nucleotides read TGTGCCAGCAGGCGATACAGGGCGACTGATGAAAAACTGTTTTTT.